Below, 18 T cell receptor beta chains from the same sample are listed, as sequenced in a study of post-analysis software for immune sequencing data. Every TCR beta cDNA library bore unique molecular identifiers. TCRdb reanalysed the PCR reads using MiXCR and keeps one entry per CDR3 protein. The sample holds roughly 670,000 distinct CDR3 sequences, approximately 59% seen once. Study-wide results and limits: Elevated frequency relative to controls characterized several TRBV segments in patients, TRBV5-6, TRBV5-1 and TRBV20-1 among them.

Their specific antigens are unknown. Material for sequencing was blood. Source of these receptors: a girl aged 2-10 years with multiple sclerosis.

The V call is TRBV10-2, the J call TRBJ2-1; possibly TRBD2 for D (5 bases). Germline CDR1 WSHSY, CDR2 SAAADI. The ends were cut back, 2 bases at V and 3 bases at J, with 5 bases in the middle. The CDR3 spans 13 residues. The CDR3 sequence: CASSETSYNEQFF. The CDR3, as DNA: TGCGCCAGCAGTGAGACTAGCTACAATGAGCAGTTCTTC.

The rearrangement joins TRBV4-1 to TRBJ2-7; TRBD2 matches at 8 bases. Near its end, the DNA agrees better with TRBJ2-5, so the J call may be wrong. The germline gives CDR1 MGHRA, CDR2 YSYEKL. The CDR3 extends over 17 amino acids. CDR3 residues: CASSQDSERERRETQYF. CDR3 bases: TGCGCCAGCAGCCAAGATTCAGAGCGGGAGAGGCGAGAGACCCAGTACTTC.

The chain joins TRBV7-2 to TRBJ1-5; 7 bases fit TRBD1. The CDR3 sequence is 16 residues long. After removal of 1 base from V and 3 bases from J, the junction contained 6 bases not matched to a gene. Germline-derived CDR1 and CDR2 are SGHTA and FQGNSA. CDR3 DNA: TGTGCCAGCAGCTTAGAGGGGGCAATGACCAATCAGCCCCAGCATTTT. The encoded protein is CASSLEGAMTNQPQHF.

The table lists this clonotype with a few counts. This chain links TRBV9 with TRBJ2-1; the D gene is possibly TRBD2 (6 bases). The CDR3 length is 20 residues. Germline V gives CDR1 SGDLS, CDR2 YYNGEE. Trimming took 7 bases from V and 5 from J, leaving 34 bases between them. CDR3 nucleotide sequence: TGTGCCAGCCAGCAGTCTAGCGACGAGAGGATCGAGAGGTCCCACAATGAGCAGTTCTTC. Translating it yields CASQQSSDERIERSHNEQFF. Drawing the rest from reference TRBV9 and TRBJ2-1, the complete variable domain is DSGVTQTPKHLITATGQRVTLRCSPRSGDLSVYWYQQSLDQGLQFLIQYYNGEERAKGNILERFSAQQFPDLHSELNLSSLELGDSALYFCASQQSSDERIERSHNEQFFGPGTRLTVL.

The V and J genes are TRBV12-3 or TRBV12-4 and TRBJ1-2; the match to TRBD1 covers 8 bases. This CDR3 has 15 amino acids. After removal of 1 base from V and 4 bases from J, the junction contained 5 bases not matched to a gene. As DNA, the CDR3 is TGTGCCAGCAGTTTAGGACAGGGGCTCTCCTATGGCTACACCTTC. Translated: CASSLGQGLSYGYTF.

The chain recombines TRBV20-1 with TRBJ1-2, with 7 bases lining up with TRBD1. CDR1 DFQATT and CDR2 SNEGSKA come from the germline V gene (reference sequence). V lost 2 bases, J lost 9 bases, and 6 bases stayed unmatched. There are 12 residues in the CDR3. The CDR3 spells CSARTSGGSYTF. CDR3 DNA: TGCAGTGCTAGAACGTCAGGGGGGAGCTACACCTTC.

This clonotype has a handful of counts. J is TRBJ1-2 and V is TRBV29-1; D gene uncertain. V was pared by 6 bases and J by 8 bases, with 7 bases between. Germline lookup yields CDR1 SQVTM and CDR2 ANQGSEA. The length of the CDR3 is 9 residues. This chain's CDR3 is CSVGEGYTF. The DNA for the CDR3 is TGCAGCGTCGGTGAGGGCTACACCTTC.

The chain couples TRBV5-6 to TRBJ2-4; TRBD2 might be the D (5 bases). Germline CDR1 is SGHDT and CDR2 is YYEEEE. Deletions cut 1 base from V and 2 bases from J, with 13 bases between. The CDR3 has 16 residues. Here the CDR3 DNA reads TGTGCCAGCAGCTTGCGGGGTGCGGCATCCAAAAACATTCAGTACTTC. Its protein product is CASSLRGAASKNIQYF. Complete variable domain (other parts from reference TRBV5-6 and TRBJ2-4): DAGVTQSPTHLIKTRGQQVTLRCSPKSGHDTVSWYQQALGQGPQFIFQYYEEEERQRGNFPDRFSGHQFPNYSSELNVNALLLGDSALYLCASSLRGAASKNIQYFGAGTRLSVL.

The gene calls are TRBV7-2 and TRBJ2-7; D is tentatively TRBD1 or TRBD2 (5 bases each). V lost 2 bases, J lost 9 bases, and 14 bases lay in between. Germline V CDR1 and CDR2: SGHTA, FQGNSA. This CDR3 is built from 13 residues. The CDR3 region has the DNA TGTGCCAGCAGCTTATTGGAGGTTGGGGGGCAGTACTTC. It yields the protein CASSLLEVGGQYF. Filled out from reference TRBV7-2 and TRBJ2-7, the complete variable domain reads GAGVSQSPSNKVTEKGKDVELRCDPISGHTALYWYRQSLGQGLEFLIYFQGNSAPDKSGLPSDRFSAERTGGSVSTLTIQRTQQEDSAVYLCASSLLEVGGQYFGPGTRLTVT.

This clonotype was recorded a few times. Here the CDR3 reads CASSLDPGGSTDTQYF. As DNA, the CDR3 is TGTGCCAGCAGCTTAGACCCGGGAGGGTCCACAGATACGCAGTATTTT. V usage is TRBV7-9 and J usage is TRBJ2-3; 8 positions match TRBD2. The CDR3 runs 16 residues. The germline gives CDR1 SEHNR, CDR2 FQNEAQ (reference sequence). V was pared by 1 base and J by 2 bases, with 5 bases of the junction left unmatched.

This chain joins TRBV29-1 and TRBJ2-5; D unresolved. Germline V gives CDR1 SQVTM, CDR2 ANQGSEA. This CDR3 spans 11 amino acids. With 7 bases removed from V and 5 bases from J, the gap between germline ends came to 11 bases. This chain's CDR3 is CSAGPWETQYF. The CDR3 nucleotides read TGCAGCGCTGGGCCCTGGGAGACCCAGTACTTC.

This clonotype has a single count. CDR3 amino acids: CASSQAREGYNEQFF. The CDR3, as DNA: TGCGCCAGCAGCCAAGCACGGGAGGGGTACAATGAGCAGTTCTTC. This chain links TRBV4-1 with TRBJ2-1, with 8 positions matching TRBD2. In germline, CDR1 is MGHRA, CDR2 YSYEKL. The J segment lost 4 bases and the V segment lost 1 base, leaving 3 bases of the junction unmatched. The CDR3 spans 15 residues.

The rearrangement joins TRBV11-2 to TRBJ2-5; TRBD2 aligns across 13 bases. Per the germline V gene, CDR1 is SGHAT and CDR2 is FQNNGV. The V and J ends lost 4 bases and 4 bases, in that order; junction bases with no gene match: 18. This CDR3 has 20 residues. The CDR3 DNA reads as TGTGCCAGCAGCTCCCCCCAGGGAGGACTAGCGGGGGCCAGGGGAGAGACCCAGTACTTC. Residues: CASSSPQGGLAGARGETQYF. The complete variable domain, with remaining parts taken from reference TRBV11-2 and TRBJ2-5, reads EAGVAQSPRYKIIEKRQSVAFWCNPISGHATLYWYQQILGQGPKLLIQFQNNGVVDDSQLPKDRFSAERLKGVDSTLKIQPAKLEDSAVYLCASSSPQGGLAGARGETQYFGPGTRLLVL.

The genes are TRBV20-1 and TRBJ1-1, with 7 positions matching TRBD1. CDR3 length: 14 residues. V shed 6 bases and J 1 base; nucleotides not matched to a gene: 8. Germline V gene data show CDR1 as DFQATT and CDR2 as SNEGSKA (reference sequence). Written as DNA, the CDR3 is TGCAGTGCAAGAAAAGGGGGCCGGAACACTGAAGCTTTCTTT. Translating it yields CSARKGGRNTEAFF.

This clonotype was found a few times. This chain uses TRBV12-3 or TRBV12-4 with TRBJ2-3; tentatively, D is TRBD2 (5 bases). The CDR3 has 14 amino acids. Deletions cut 5 bases from V and 4 bases from J, with 13 bases between. The CDR3 nucleotides are TGTGCCAGCAGTCCACGAACTAGGCCAGATACGCAGTATTTT. This translates into CASSPRTRPDTQYF.

This clonotype was counted between two and nine times. The chain carries TRBV6-5 and TRBJ2-5; 8 nucleotides agree with TRBD2. Trimming removed 6 bases from V and 5 bases from J; junction bases left unmatched: 5. Germline-derived CDR1 and CDR2 are MNHEY and SVGAGI. The CDR3 is made up of 13 amino acids. Here the CDR3 DNA reads TGTGCCAGCAGACGCCCGGGGGGGGAGACCCAGTACTTC. This gives the protein CASRRPGGETQYF.

This clonotype has a single count. The chain combines TRBV20-1 with TRBJ2-3; a possible D gene is TRBD1 (6 bases). This CDR3 has 13 residues. Germline CDR1 reads DFQATT; CDR2 reads SNEGSKA (reference sequence). V gave up 6 bases and J gave up 1 base, with 11 bases separating them. The CDR3 protein is CSAERTGTDTQYF. The CDR3 coding sequence is TGCAGTGCAGAAAGGACAGGCACAGATACGCAGTATTTT.

The V call is TRBV7-6, the J call TRBJ2-1, with D uncertain. There are 18 residues in the CDR3. Trimming removed 3 bases from V and 2 bases from J, with 20 bases in between. Germline lookup yields CDR1 SGHVS and CDR2 FNYEAQ. CDR3 DNA: TGTGCCAGCAGCTTCGGGCCATCCCGAGGAACCGCCTACAATGAGCAGTTCTTC. It encodes CASSFGPSRGTAYNEQFF.